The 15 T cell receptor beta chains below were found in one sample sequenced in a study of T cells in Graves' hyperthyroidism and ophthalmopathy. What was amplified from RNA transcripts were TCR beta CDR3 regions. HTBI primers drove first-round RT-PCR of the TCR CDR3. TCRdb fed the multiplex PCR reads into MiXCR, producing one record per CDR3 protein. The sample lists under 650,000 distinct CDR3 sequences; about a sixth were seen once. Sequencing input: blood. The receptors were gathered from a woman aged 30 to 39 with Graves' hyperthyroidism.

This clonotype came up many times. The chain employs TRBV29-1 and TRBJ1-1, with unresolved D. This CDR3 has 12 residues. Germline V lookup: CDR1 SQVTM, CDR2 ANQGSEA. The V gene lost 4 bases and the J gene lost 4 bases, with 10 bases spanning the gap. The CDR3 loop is CSVVSGSTEAFF. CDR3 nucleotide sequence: TGCAGCGTTGTCTCAGGATCCACTGAAGCTTTCTTT.

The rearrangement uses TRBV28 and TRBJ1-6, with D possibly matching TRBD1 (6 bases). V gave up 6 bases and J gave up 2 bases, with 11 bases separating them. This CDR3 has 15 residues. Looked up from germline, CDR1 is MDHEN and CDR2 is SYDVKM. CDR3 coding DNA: TGTGCCAGCAGAGGACAGTACCCCTATAATTCACCCCTCCACTTT. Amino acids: CASRGQYPYNSPLHF. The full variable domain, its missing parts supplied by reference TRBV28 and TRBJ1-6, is DVKVTQSSRYLVKRTGEKVFLECVQDMDHENMFWYRQDPGLGLRLIYFSYDVKMKEKGDIPEGYSVSREKKERFSLILESASTNQTSMYLCASRGQYPYNSPLHFGNGTRLTVT.

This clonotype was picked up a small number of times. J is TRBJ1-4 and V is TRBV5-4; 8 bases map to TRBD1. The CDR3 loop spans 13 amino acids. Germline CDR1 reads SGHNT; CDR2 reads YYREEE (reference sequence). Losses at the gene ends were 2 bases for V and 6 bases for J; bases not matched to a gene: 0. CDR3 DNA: TGTGCCAGCAGCTTACAGGGGGATGAAAAACTGTTTTTT. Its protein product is CASSLQGDEKLFF.

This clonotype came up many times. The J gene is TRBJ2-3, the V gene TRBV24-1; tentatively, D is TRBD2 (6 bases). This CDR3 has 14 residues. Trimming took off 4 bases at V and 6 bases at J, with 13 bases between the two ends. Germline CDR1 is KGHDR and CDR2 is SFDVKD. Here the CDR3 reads CATSEPGGVDTQYF. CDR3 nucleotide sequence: TGTGCCACCAGTGAACCCGGAGGGGTTGATACGCAGTATTTT.

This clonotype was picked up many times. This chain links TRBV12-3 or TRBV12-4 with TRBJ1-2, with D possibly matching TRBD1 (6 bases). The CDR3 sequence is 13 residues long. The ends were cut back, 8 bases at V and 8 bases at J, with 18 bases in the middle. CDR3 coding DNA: TGTGCCAGCGGTACTGGGGGACATCAGGGCTACACCTTC. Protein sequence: CASGTGGHQGYTF.

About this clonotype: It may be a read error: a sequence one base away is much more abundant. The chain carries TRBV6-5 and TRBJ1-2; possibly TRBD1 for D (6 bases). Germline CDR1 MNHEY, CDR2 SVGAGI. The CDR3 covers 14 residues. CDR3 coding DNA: TGTGCCAGCAGTTACGGGGGCGGAAACTGTGGCTACACCTTC. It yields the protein CASSYGGGNCGYTF.

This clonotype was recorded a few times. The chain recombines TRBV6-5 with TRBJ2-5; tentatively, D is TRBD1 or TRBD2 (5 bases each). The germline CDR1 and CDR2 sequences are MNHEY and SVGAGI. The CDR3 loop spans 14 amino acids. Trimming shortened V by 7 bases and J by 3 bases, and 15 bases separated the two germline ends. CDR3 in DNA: TGTGCCAGCATCGAATCCGGGGCCAAAGAGACCCAGTACTTC. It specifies CASIESGAKETQYF.

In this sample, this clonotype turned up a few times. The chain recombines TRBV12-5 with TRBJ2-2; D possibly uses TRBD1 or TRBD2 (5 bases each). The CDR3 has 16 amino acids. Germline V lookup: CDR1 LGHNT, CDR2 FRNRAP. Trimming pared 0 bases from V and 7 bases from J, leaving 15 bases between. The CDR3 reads CASGLVPKRGVGELFF. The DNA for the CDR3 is TGTGCTAGTGGTTTGGTACCGAAGAGAGGGGTCGGGGAGCTGTTTTTT.

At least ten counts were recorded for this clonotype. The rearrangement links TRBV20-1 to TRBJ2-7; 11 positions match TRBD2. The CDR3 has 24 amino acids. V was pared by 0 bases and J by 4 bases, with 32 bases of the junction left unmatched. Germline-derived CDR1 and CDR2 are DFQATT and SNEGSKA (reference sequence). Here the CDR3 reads CSARESPIPRGLGVLAGESYEQYF. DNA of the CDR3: TGCAGTGCTAGAGAGTCCCCCATTCCCAGGGGCCTAGGGGTACTAGCGGGAGAGTCGTACGAGCAGTACTTC.

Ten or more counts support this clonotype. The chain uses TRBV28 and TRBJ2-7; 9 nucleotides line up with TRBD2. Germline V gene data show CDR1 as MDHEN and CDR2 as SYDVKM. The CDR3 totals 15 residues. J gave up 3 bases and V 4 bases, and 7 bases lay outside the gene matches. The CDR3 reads CASSSGRREGYEQYF. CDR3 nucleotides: TGTGCCAGCAGTTCAGGGCGGCGGGAGGGCTACGAGCAGTACTTC.

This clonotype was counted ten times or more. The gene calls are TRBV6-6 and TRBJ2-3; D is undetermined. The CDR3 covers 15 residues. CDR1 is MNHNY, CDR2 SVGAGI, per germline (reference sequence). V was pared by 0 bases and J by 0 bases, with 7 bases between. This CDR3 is CASSYSSRSTDTQYF. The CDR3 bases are TGTGCCAGCAGTTACTCGTCCAGAAGCACAGATACGCAGTATTTT.

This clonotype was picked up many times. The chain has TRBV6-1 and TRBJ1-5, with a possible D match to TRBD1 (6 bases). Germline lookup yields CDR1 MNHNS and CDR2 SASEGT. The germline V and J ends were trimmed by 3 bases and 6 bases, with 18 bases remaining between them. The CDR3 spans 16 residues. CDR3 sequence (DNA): TGTGCCAGCAGTGAGATGTTTGGACAGAGGGGTCAGCCCCAGCATTTT. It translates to CASSEMFGQRGQPQHF.

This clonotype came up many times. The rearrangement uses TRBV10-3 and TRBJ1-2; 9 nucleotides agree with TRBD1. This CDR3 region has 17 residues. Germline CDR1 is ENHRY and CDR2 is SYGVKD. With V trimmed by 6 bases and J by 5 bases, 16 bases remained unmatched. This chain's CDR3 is CAIRNEVTGQGGYGYTF. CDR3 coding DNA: TGTGCCATCAGGAACGAGGTCACGGGACAGGGAGGGTATGGCTACACCTTC.

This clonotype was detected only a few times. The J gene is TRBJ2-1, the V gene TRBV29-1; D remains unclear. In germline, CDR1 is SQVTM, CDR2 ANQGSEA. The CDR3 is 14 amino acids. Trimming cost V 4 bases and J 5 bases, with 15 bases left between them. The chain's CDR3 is CSVVHTSRNNEQFF. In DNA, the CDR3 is TGCAGCGTTGTACATACCAGCCGAAACAATGAGCAGTTCTTC.

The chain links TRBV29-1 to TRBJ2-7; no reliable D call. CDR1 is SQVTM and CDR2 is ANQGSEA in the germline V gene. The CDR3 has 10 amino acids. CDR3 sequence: CRTYRYEQYF. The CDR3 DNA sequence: TGCAGAACATATCGCTACGAGCAGTACTTC.